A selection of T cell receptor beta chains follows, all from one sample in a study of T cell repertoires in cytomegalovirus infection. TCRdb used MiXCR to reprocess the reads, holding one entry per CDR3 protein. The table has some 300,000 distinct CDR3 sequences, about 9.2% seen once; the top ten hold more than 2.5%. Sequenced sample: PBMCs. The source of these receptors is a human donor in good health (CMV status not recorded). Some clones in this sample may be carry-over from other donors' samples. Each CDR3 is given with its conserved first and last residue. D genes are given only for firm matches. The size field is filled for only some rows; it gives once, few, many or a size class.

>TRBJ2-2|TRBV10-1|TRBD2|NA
CASSELAGTNTGELFF
TGCGCCAGCAGTGAGTTAGCGGGGACGAACACCGGGGAGCTGTTTTTT
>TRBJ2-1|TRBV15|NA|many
CAIQEGVGSNEQFF
TGTGCCATCCAGGAGGGGGTGGGCAGCAATGAGCAGTTCTTC
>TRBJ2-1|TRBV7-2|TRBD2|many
CASSVTSGGYNEQFF
TGTGCCAGCAGCGTGACTAGCGGGGGCTACAATGAGCAGTTCTTC
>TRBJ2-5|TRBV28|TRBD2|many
CASPPPGLVPRQETQYF
TGTGCCAGCCCCCCACCCGGACTAGTGCCTCGACAAGAGACCCAGTACTTC
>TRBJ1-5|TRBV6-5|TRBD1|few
CASSPDRIANQPQHF
TGTGCCAGCAGTCCGGACAGGATAGCCAATCAGCCCCAGCATTTT
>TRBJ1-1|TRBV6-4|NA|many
CASGREEAFF
TGTGCCAGCGGCAGGGAAGAAGCTTTCTTT
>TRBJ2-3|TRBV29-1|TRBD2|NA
CSAGGRLTDTQYF
TGCAGCGCCGGGGGGAGGCTCACAGATACGCAGTATTTT
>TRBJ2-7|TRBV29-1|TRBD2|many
CSVDGLAGGHPYEQYF
TGCAGCGTCGATGGACTAGCGGGGGGCCATCCCTACGAGCAGTACTTC
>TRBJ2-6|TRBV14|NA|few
CASSQDGGYGANVLTF
TGTGCCAGCAGCCAAGATGGGGGCTACGGGGCCAACGTCCTGACTTTC
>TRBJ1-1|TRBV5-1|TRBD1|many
CASSLTGGSGTEAFF
TGCGCCAGCAGCTTGACAGGGGGCTCGGGTACTGAAGCTTTCTTT
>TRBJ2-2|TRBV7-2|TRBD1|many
CASSFRGGNHTGELFF
TGTGCCAGCAGTTTCCGAGGGGGCAATCACACCGGGGAGCTGTTTTTT
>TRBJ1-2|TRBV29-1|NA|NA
CSVVEVNYGYTF
TGCAGCGTTGTTGAAGTTAACTATGGCTACACCTTC
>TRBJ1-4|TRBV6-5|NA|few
CASSYSVLATNEKLFF
TGTGCCAGCAGTTACTCGGTACTAGCAACTAATGAAAAACTGTTTTTT
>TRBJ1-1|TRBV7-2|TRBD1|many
CASSVKTGAGVTEAFF
TGTGCCAGCAGCGTAAAGACAGGGGCGGGGGTCACTGAAGCTTTCTTT
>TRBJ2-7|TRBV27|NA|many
CASSSGAVYEQYF
TGTGCCAGCAGTTCGGGGGCGGTGTACGAGCAGTACTTC
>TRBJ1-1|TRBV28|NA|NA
CASSSVGDTEAFF
TGTGCCAGCAGCTCTGTCGGTGATACTGAAGCTTTCTTT
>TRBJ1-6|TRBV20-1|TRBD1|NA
CSARPGGSYNSPLHF
TGCAGTGCTAGACCAGGGGGCTCCTATAATTCACCCCTCCACTTT
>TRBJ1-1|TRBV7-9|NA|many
CASSLVGSAPEAFF
TGTGCCAGCAGCTTGGTCGGTAGTGCCCCCGAAGCTTTCTTT
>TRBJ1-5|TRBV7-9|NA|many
CASSLGAATERNQPQHF
TGTGCCAGCAGCTTAGGGGCGGCCACAGAGAGGAATCAGCCCCAGCATTTT
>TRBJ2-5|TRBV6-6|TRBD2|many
CASSYGSSGGLQETQYF
TGTGCCAGCAGTTACGGTTCTAGCGGGGGACTACAAGAGACCCAGTACTTC
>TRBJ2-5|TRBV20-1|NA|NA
CSAREWAETQYF
TGCAGTGCCAGAGAATGGGCCGAGACCCAGTACTTC
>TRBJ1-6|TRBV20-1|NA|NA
CSAEPGFFFHF
TGCAGTGCTGAACCGGGCTTCTTCTTCCACTTT
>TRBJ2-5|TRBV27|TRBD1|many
CASSTRTGRQETQYF
TGTGCCAGCAGTACCCGGACAGGGCGCCAAGAGACCCAGTACTTC
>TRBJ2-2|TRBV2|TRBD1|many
CASTGGYTGELFF
TGTGCCAGCACAGGGGGCTACACCGGGGAGCTGTTTTTT
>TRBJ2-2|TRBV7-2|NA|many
CASSAGLPNTGELFF
TGTGCCAGCAGCGCAGGACTTCCGAACACCGGGGAGCTGTTTTTT